Presented here are 18 T cell receptor beta chains from one specimen sequenced in a study of cytomegalovirus exposure and HLA in healthy donors. A multiplex PCR was run with 60 Vbeta primers and 13 Jbeta primers. Clones were sequenced by immunoSEQ multiplex PCR, and TCRdb holds only the in-frame ones, with some missing. The listing contains approximately 42,000 clones. The sample taken for sequencing was PBMCs. These receptors all stem from a male donor in good health and CMV-seronegative.

The gene calls are TRBV7-2 and TRBJ2-5; no definite D call. The CDR3 covers 15 residues. The germline CDR1 and CDR2 sequences are SGHTA and FQGNSA. V lost 1 base, J lost 0 bases, and 9 bases lay in between. The CDR3 protein is CASSLGGEDQETQYF. Here the CDR3 DNA reads TGTGCCAGCAGCTTAGGAGGAGAGGACCAAGAGACCCAGTACTTC.

The CDR3 DNA sequence: TGTGCCAGTAGGGCAGGAGGGTCTGGGCCCCAGCATTTT. Its protein is CASRAGGSGPQHF. The genes are TRBV19 and TRBJ1-5; no clear D. Germline V lookup: CDR1 LNHDA, CDR2 SQIVND (reference sequence). Trimming pared 6 bases from V and 9 bases from J, leaving 15 bases between. This CDR3 has 13 amino acids.

The chain uses TRBV20-1 and TRBJ2-3; D is unclear. The CDR3 consists of 11 residues. Germline loops: CDR1 DFQATT, CDR2 SNEGSKA (reference sequence). Trimming took 3 bases from V and 3 from J, leaving 4 bases between them. The CDR3, as DNA: TGCAGTGCTAGCGGGACAGATACGCAGTATTTT. Protein sequence: CSASGTDTQYF.

This CDR3 is CASNLDRGGSPLHF. In nucleotides, the CDR3 is TGTGCCAGCAATCTGGACAGGGGCGGGTCACCCCTCCACTTT. The chain recombines TRBV6-5 with TRBJ1-6, with TRBD1 matching 9 bases. V lost 7 bases, J lost 10 bases, and 8 bases stayed unmatched. CDR3 size: 14 residues. In germline, CDR1 is MNHEY, CDR2 SVGAGI.

This rearrangement joins TRBV6-4 to TRBJ2-2, with TRBD2 as a possible D gene (5 bases). Trimming left V 0 bases short and J 6 bases short, with 8 bases between. The CDR3 is 14 residues long. Germline CDR1 reads MRHNA; CDR2 reads SNTAGT. CDR3 residues: CASSDSEESGELFF. CDR3 nucleotides: TGTGCCAGCAGTGACTCGGAGGAGTCCGGGGAGCTGTTTTTT.

This chain links TRBV5-4 with TRBJ2-7, with D unclear. V was trimmed by 5 bases and J by 2 bases, leaving 14 bases between them. Germline CDR1 reads SGHNT; CDR2 reads YYREEE (reference sequence). The CDR3 has 14 residues. The DNA for the CDR3 is TGTGCCAGCAGTCCACAGCTCGGAACCTACGAGCAGTACTTC. This encodes CASSPQLGTYEQYF.

The chain couples TRBV6-1 to TRBJ2-7; TRBD1 agrees at 8 bases. Trimming at V came to 6 bases and at J to 6 bases, leaving 13 bases not matched to a gene. The CDR3 is 15 amino acids. The germline CDR1 and CDR2 sequences are MNHNS and SASEGT. The CDR3 bases are TGTGCCAGCAGAGCAACAGGGGGGAAAGATCGCGAGCAGTACTTC. Its protein product is CASRATGGKDREQYF.

The chain combines TRBV5-1 with TRBJ1-1; D may be TRBD1 (5 bases). This CDR3 is built from 15 residues. Germline V gene lookup returns CDR1 SGHRS and CDR2 YFSETQ. V was clipped by 4 bases and J by 4 bases, with 17 bases between them. The CDR3 DNA follows: TGCGCCAGCAGCCTGGGCCTGGGCAGGGTCACTGAAGCTTTCTTT. Amino acid sequence: CASSLGLGRVTEAFF.

V is TRBV7-9 and J is TRBJ2-7; 8 nucleotides align to TRBD2. This CDR3 comprises 17 residues. Looked up from germline, CDR1 is SEHNR and CDR2 is FQNEAQ (reference sequence). J was trimmed by 3 bases and V by 5 bases; bases with no gene match: 15. The CDR3 region has the DNA TGTGCCAGCAGCCTCCATGCGGGGGGAGGGTTCCTCTACGAGCAGTACTTC. Its translation: CASSLHAGGGFLYEQYF.

CDR3 in DNA: TGCGCCAGCAGCCAAGGGGCCGTAGGGGTAAACATTCAGTACTTC. This sequence encodes CASSQGAVGVNIQYF. The J gene is TRBJ2-4, the V gene TRBV4-1; weak D call: TRBD1 (5 bases). The CDR3 spans 15 residues. Trimming pared 1 base from V and 6 bases from J, leaving 13 bases between. Looked up from germline, CDR1 is MGHRA and CDR2 is YSYEKL.

This chain connects TRBV27 to TRBJ2-7, with 9 bases lining up with TRBD2. This CDR3 contains 15 residues. Germline lookup yields CDR1 MNHEY and CDR2 SMNVEV (reference sequence). V shed 3 bases, J shed 3 bases, and the junction held 6 bases outside the gene matches. This chain's CDR3 is CASSLSREGLYEQYF. As DNA, the CDR3 is TGTGCCAGCAGTTTGTCGCGGGAGGGCCTCTACGAGCAGTACTTC.

V usage is TRBV6-5 and J usage is TRBJ2-2, with 7 nucleotides matching TRBD2. The CDR3 is 13 amino acids. Germline CDR1 MNHEY, CDR2 SVGAGI. CDR3 region: CAGTGIAGGELFF. In nucleotides, the CDR3 is TGTGCTGGGACGGGAATAGCGGGCGGGGAGCTGTTTTTT.

This chain links TRBV6-5 with TRBJ2-5; 14 bases are a match to TRBD2. CDR1 is MNHEY, CDR2 SVGAGI, per germline. The CDR3 totals 16 residues. V was pared by 0 bases and J by 3 bases, with 0 bases of the junction left unmatched. CDR3 residues: CASSYSGLAGEETQYF. The CDR3 nucleotides read TGTGCCAGCAGTTACTCGGGACTAGCGGGAGAAGAGACCCAGTACTTC.

V gene TRBV2 combines with J gene TRBJ2-1; 13 bases agree with TRBD2. The V segment lost 6 bases and the J segment 5 bases; nucleotides outside the gene matches: 4. Germline-derived CDR1 and CDR2 are SNHLY and FYNNEI. This CDR3 has 15 amino acids. CDR3 protein: CASREGLAGNNEQFF. The CDR3 DNA reads TGTGCCAGCAGGGAGGGACTAGCGGGAAACAATGAGCAGTTCTTC.

The chain couples TRBV6-4 to TRBJ2-2; D may be TRBD1 (6 bases). Germline-derived CDR1 and CDR2 are MRHNA and SNTAGT. The V end lost 5 bases, the J end lost 4 bases, and 11 bases lay between the germline ends. CDR3 length: 14 amino acids. For the CDR3, the DNA is TGTGCCAGCAGTAGCGAAGGGGGCACCGGGGAGCTGTTTTTT. It specifies CASSSEGGTGELFF.

As to this clone: The sample carries other DNA sequences with the same CDR3. The chain has TRBV30 and TRBJ2-3, with no clear D. Per germline, CDR1 GTSNPN and CDR2 SVGIG (reference sequence). The length of the CDR3 is 11 residues. V was pared by 8 bases and J by 0 bases, with 6 bases between. This chain's CDR3 is CAGGSTDTQYF. For the CDR3, the DNA is TGTGCCGGTGGCAGCACAGATACGCAGTATTTT.

This chain connects TRBV7-8 to TRBJ2-5, with 11 bases fitting TRBD2. The CDR3 sequence is 15 residues long. After removal of 4 bases from V and 5 bases from J, the junction contained 6 bases not matched to a gene. From germline, CDR1 is SGHVS and CDR2 FQNEAQ. CDR3 nucleotide sequence: TGTGCCAGCAGCTCTAGCGGGAGGAGGGGGGAGACCCAGTACTTC. Translation gives CASSSSGRRGETQYF. The full variable domain, with the rest looked up from reference TRBV7-8 and TRBJ2-5, is GAGVSQSPRYKVAKRGQDVALRCDPISGHVSLFWYQQALGQGPEFLTYFQNEAQLDKSGLPSDRFFAERPEGSVSTLKIQRTQQEDSAVYLCASSSSGRRGETQYFGPGTRLLVL.

This chain joins TRBV5-1 and TRBJ2-7; maybe TRBD1 (5 bases). Looked up from germline, CDR1 is SGHRS and CDR2 is YFSETQ. This CDR3 region has 14 residues. The germline V and J ends were trimmed by 4 bases and 5 bases, with 16 bases remaining between them. CDR3: CASSHGQLRDEQYF. The CDR3 DNA reads TGCGCCAGCAGCCACGGACAACTCAGGGACGAGCAGTACTTC.